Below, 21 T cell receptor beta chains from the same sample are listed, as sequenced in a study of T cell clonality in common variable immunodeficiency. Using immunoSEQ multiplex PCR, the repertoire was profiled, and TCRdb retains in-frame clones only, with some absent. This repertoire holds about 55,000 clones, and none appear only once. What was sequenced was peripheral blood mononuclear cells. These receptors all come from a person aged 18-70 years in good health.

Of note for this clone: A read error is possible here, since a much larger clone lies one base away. The CDR3 sequence is CAGSPGRIGNQPQHF. CDR3 DNA, as far as it was read: TGTGCCGGCAGTCCGGGGAGGATCGGCAATCAGCCC. This chain connects TRBV2 to TRBJ1-5; D uncertain. The read halts 3 residues ahead of the CDR3 end, with the missing end drawn from the germline J gene. The length of the CDR3 is 15 residues. The germline gives CDR1 SNHLY, CDR2 FYNNEI. The whole variable domain, remainder taken from reference TRBV2 and TRBJ1-5, is EPEVTQTPSHQVTQMGQEVILRCVPISNHLYFYWYRQILGQKVEFLVSFYNNEISEKSEIFDDQFSVERPDGSNFTLKIRSTKLEDSAMYFCAGSPGRIGNQPQHFGDGTRLSIL.

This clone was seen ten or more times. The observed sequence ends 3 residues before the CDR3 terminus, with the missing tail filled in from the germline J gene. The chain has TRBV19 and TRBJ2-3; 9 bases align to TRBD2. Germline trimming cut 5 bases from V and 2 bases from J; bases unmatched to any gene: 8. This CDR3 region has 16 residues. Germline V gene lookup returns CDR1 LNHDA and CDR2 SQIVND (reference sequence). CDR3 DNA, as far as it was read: TGTGCCAGTAGTCTTGGGACTAGCTCCTTCACAGATACG. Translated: CASSLGTSSFTDT. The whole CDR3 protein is CASSLGTSSFTDTQYF.

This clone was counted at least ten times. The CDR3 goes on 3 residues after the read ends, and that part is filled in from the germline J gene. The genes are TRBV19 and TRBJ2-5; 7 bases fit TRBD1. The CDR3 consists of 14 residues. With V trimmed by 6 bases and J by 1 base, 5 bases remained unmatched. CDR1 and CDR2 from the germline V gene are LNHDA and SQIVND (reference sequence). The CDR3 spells CASRKGTAQETQYF. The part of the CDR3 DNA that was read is TGTGCCAGTAGGAAGGGGACAGCCCAAGAGACC. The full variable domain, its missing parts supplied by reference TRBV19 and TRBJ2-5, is DGGITQSPKYLFRKEGQNVTLSCEQNLNHDAMYWYRQDPGQGLRLIYYSQIVNDFQKGDIAEGYSVSREKKESFPLTVTSAQKNPTAFYLCASRKGTAQETQYFGPGTRLLVL.

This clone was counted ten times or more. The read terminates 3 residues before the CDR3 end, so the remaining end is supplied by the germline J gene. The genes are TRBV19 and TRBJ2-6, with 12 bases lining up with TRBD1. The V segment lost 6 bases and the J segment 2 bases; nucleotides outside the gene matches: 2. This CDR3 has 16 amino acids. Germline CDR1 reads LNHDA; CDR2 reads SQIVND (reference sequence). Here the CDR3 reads CASSGTGGAGANVLTF. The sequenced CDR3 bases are TGTGCCAGTAGCGGGACAGGGGGCGCTGGGGCCAACGTC.

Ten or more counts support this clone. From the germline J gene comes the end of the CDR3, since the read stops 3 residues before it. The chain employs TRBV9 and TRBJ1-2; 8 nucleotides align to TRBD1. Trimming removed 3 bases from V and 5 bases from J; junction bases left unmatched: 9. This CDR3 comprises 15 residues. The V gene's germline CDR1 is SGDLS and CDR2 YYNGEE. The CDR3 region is CASSGGVTGGYGYTF. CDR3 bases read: TGTGCCAGCAGCGGGGGAGTCACAGGGGGGTATGGC.

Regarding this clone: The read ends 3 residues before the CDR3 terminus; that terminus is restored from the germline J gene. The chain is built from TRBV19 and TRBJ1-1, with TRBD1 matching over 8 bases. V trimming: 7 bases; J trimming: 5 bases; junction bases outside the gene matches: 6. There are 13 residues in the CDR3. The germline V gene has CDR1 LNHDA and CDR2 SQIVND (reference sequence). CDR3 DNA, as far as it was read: TGTGCCAGTACCTTGACAGGGGAGACTGAA. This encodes CASTLTGETE. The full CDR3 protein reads CASTLTGETEAFF.

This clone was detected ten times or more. CDR3 DNA (partial): TGTGCCAGCAGCTTCAACAGGGCAGCCAATGAAAAA. As protein: CASSFNRAANEK. The whole CDR3 protein is CASSFNRAANEKLFF. The chain carries TRBV11-2 and TRBJ1-4, with a tentative D call TRBD1 (6 bases). The read terminates 3 residues before the CDR3 end, so the remaining end is supplied by the germline J gene. CDR1 is SGHAT and CDR2 is FQNNGV in the germline V gene. The CDR3 contains 15 residues. The V end was cut by 3 bases, the J end by 5 bases, with 13 bases between.

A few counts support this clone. CDR3 in amino acids: CASSLDGGLVSGNTIYF. Partial CDR3 DNA: TGTGCCAGTAGCCTGGATGGGGGACTGGTCTCTGGAAACACC. The rearrangement uses TRBV19 and TRBJ1-3, with D possibly TRBD1 on 5 matching bases. Sequencing ends 3 residues short of the CDR3 end; the germline J gene provides the rest. Trimming stripped 6 bases from V and 0 bases from J, with 18 bases between. The CDR3 has 17 amino acids. Germline CDR1 reads LNHDA; CDR2 reads SQIVND (reference sequence). The complete variable domain, with remaining parts taken from reference TRBV19 and TRBJ1-3, reads DGGITQSPKYLFRKEGQNVTLSCEQNLNHDAMYWYRQDPGQGLRLIYYSQIVNDFQKGDIAEGYSVSREKKESFPLTVTSAQKNPTAFYLCASSLDGGLVSGNTIYFGEGSWLTVV.

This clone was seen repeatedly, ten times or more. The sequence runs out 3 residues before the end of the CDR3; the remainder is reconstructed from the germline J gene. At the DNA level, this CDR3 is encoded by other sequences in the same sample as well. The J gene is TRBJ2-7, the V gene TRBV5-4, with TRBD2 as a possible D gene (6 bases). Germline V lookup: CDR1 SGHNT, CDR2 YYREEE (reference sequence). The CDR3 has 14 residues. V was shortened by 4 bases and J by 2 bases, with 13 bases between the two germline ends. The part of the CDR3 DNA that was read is TGTGCCAGCAGCCCGGGACTGGATACCTACGAG. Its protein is CASSPGLDTYE. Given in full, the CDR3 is CASSPGLDTYEQYF.

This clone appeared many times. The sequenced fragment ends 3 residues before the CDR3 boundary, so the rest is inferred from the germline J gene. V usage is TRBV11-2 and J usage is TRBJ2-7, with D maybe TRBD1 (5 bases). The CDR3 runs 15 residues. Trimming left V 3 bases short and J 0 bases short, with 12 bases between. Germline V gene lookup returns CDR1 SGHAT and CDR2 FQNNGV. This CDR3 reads CASSFEGELSYEQYF. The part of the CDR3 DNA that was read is TGTGCCAGCAGCTTTGAAGGGGAACTCTCCTACGAG.

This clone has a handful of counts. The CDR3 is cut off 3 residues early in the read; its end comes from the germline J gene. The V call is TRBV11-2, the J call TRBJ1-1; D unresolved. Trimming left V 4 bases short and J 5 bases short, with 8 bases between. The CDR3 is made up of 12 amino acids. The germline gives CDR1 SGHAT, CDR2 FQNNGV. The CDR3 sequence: CASSSRRTEAFF. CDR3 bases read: TGTGCCAGCAGCTCCCGTCGTACTGAA.

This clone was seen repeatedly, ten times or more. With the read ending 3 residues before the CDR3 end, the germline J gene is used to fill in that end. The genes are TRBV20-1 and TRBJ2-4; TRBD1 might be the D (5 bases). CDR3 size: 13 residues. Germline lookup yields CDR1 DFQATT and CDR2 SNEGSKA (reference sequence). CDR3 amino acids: CSARGGSNQPQYF. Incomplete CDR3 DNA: TGCAGTGCTAGAGGGGGCTCGAATCAGCCT.

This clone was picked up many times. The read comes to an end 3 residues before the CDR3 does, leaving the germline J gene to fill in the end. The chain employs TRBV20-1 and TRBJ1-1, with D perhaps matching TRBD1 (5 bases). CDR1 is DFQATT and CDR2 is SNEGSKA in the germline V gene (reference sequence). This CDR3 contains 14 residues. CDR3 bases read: TGCAGTGCAACCCACCCTCAGGGAAGGGCCGAA. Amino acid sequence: CSATHPQGRAE. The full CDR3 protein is CSATHPQGRAEAFF.

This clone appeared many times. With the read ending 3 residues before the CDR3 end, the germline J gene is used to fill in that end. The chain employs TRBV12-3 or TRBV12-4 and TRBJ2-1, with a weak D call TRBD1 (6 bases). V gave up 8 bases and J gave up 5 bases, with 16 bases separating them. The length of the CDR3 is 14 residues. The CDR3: CASDLTGSNNEQFF. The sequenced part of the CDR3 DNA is TGTGCCAGCGATCTCACAGGGAGCAACAATGAG.

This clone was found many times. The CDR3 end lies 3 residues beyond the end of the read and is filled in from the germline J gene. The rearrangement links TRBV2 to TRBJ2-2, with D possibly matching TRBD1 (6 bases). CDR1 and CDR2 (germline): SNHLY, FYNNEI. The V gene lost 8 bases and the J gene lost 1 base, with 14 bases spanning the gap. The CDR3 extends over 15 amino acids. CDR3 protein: CASRQGLGNTGELFF. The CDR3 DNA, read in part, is TGTGCCAGCCGGCAGGGGCTCGGGAACACCGGGGAG.

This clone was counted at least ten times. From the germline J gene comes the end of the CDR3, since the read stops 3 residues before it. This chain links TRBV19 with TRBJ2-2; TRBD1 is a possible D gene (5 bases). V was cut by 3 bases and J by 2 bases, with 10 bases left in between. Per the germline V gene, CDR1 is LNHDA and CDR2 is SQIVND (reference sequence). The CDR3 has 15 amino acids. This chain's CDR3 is CASSMVQVNTGELFF. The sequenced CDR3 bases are TGTGCCAGTAGTATGGTACAGGTAAACACCGGGGAG.

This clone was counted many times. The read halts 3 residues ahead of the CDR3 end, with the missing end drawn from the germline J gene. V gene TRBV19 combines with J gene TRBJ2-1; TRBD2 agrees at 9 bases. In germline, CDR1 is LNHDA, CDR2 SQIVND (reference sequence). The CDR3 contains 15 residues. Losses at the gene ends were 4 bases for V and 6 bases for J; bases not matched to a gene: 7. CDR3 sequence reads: CASSTAGGPTNEQFF. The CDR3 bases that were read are TGTGCCAGTAGTACCGCGGGAGGGCCAACCAATGAG.

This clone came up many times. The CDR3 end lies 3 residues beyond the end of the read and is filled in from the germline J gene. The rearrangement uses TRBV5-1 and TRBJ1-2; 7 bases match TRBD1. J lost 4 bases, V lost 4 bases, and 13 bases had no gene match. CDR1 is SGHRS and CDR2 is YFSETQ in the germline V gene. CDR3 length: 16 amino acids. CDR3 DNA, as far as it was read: TGCGCCAGCAGCGGGGGAGTAGGGGGCGGCACCTATGGC. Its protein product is CASSGGVGGGTYG. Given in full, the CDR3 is CASSGGVGGGTYGYTF.

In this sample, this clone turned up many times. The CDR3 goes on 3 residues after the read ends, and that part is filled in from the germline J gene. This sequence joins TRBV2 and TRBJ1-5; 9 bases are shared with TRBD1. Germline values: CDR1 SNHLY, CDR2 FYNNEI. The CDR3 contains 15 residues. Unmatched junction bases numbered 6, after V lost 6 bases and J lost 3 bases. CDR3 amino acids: CASSVGTGLNQPQHF. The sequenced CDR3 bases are TGTGCCAGCAGCGTGGGGACAGGGCTCAATCAGCCC.

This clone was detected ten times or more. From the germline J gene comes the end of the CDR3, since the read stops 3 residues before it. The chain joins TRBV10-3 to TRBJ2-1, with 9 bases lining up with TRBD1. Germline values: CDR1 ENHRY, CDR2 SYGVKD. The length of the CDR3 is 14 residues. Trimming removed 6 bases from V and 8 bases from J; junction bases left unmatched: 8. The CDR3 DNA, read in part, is TGTGCCATCAGGCTGGACAGGGGTATCGATGAG. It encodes CAIRLDRGIDE. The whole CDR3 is CAIRLDRGIDEQFF.

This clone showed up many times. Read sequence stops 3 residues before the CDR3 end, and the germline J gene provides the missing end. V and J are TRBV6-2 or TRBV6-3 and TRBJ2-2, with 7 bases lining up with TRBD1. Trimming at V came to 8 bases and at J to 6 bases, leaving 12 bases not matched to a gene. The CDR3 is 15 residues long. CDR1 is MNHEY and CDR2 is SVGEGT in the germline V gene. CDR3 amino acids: CASSSLSRGSGELFF. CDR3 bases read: TGTGCCAGCTCGTCCCTCTCCAGGGGGTCCGGGGAG.